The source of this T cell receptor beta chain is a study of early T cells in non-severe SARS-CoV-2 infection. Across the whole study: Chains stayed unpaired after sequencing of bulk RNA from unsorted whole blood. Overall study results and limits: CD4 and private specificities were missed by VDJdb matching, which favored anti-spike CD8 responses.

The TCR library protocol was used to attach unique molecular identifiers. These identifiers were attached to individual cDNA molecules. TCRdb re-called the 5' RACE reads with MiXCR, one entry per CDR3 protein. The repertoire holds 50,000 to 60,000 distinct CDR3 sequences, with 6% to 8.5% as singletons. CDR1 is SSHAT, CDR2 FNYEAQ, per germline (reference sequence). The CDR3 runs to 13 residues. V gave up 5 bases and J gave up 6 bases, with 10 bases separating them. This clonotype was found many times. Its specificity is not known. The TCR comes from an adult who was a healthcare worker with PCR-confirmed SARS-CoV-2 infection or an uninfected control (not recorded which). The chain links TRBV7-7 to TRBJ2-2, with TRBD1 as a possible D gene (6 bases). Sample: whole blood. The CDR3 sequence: CASSPQGSGELFF. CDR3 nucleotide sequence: TGTGCCAGCAGCCCACAGGGATCCGGGGAGCTGTTTTTT. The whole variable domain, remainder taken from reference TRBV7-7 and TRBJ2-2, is GAGVSQSPRYKVTKRGQDVTLRCDPISSHATLYWYQQALGQGPEFLTYFNYEAQPDKSGLPSDRFSAERPEGSISTLTIQRTEQRDSAMYRCASSPQGSGELFFGEGSRLTVL.